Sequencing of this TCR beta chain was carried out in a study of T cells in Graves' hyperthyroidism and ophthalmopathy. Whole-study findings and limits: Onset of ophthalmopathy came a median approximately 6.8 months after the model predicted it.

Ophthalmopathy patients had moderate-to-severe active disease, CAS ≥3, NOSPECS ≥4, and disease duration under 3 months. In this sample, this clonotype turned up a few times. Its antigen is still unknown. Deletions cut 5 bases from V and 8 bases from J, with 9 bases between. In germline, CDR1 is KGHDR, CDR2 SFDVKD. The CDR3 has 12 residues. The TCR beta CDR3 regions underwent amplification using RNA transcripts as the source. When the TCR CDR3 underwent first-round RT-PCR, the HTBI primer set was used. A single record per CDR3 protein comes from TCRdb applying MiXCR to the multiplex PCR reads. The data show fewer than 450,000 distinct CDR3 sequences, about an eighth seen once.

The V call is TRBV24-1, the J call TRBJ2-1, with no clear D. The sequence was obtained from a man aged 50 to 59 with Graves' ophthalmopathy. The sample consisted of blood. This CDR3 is CATSAVVDEQFF. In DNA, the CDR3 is TGTGCCACCAGTGCCGTCGTGGATGAGCAGTTCTTC.